The entry below describes one TCR beta chain. What it binds is not known. The sample belongs to a study of shared clonotypes between healthy human individuals. Points from the study as a whole: Represented genetic and exposure-history diversity was restricted by having few donors.

The data were produced by immunoSEQ multiplex PCR, yet TCRdb's version contains in-frame clones alone and is incomplete. The data hold about 2.1 million clones, with roughly 93% observed a single time. Cells designated naive CD8 were CD45RO-negative and were positively selected for CCR7, with terminally differentiated effector memory CD45RA+ cells excluded. Each donor was a Caucasian adult residing in Nashville, Tennessee. The V segment lost 4 bases and the J segment 3 bases; nucleotides outside the gene matches: 3. CDR1 and CDR2 (germline): SGHAT, FQNNGV. The CDR3 spans 14 residues. The chain has TRBV11-2 and TRBJ2-7; 10 bases fit TRBD2. Sequences were obtained from naive CD8+ T cells from PBMCs. This receptor was identified in a man aged 18 to 29 in good health. Some clones in this sample may be carry-over from other donors' samples. CDR3 coding DNA: TGTGCCAGCAGCTCTCGGACTAGCGGCTACGAGCAGTACTTC. Translation gives CASSSRTSGYEQYF.